Below are 28 T cell receptor beta chains sequenced from a single sample in a study of spatial heterogeneity in lung cancer. Study-wide results and caveats: Tumor mutation count correlated with how many alpha and beta TCRs expanded intratumorally.

Regarding time point: sample taken at primary tumor resection. TCRdb itself ran the 5' RACE reads through MiXCR, one entry per CDR3 protein. The table has 8,000 or so distinct CDR3 sequences, about 12% seen once. What these receptors recognize is not known. This specimen consisted of lung tumor tissue, obtained at surgery. These receptors all come from a male donor with early-stage non-small cell lung cancer.

In its sample, this clonotype was seen many times. V gene TRBV13 combines with J gene TRBJ1-1; maybe TRBD1 (5 bases). Trimming took 3 bases from V and 6 from J, leaving 11 bases between them. The CDR3 runs to 13 residues. Germline CDR1 is PRHDT and CDR2 is FYEKMQ (reference sequence). The CDR3 nucleotides read TGTGCCAGCAGCTTCCAGGGAGGGGCTGAAGCTTTCTTT. It codes for CASSFQGGAEAFF.

The genes are TRBV5-4 and TRBJ2-1; TRBD2 aligns across 9 bases. Germline CDR1 SGHNT, CDR2 YYREEE (reference sequence). Losses at the gene ends were 0 bases for V and 4 bases for J; bases not matched to a gene: 5. This CDR3 has 16 residues. The CDR3 protein is CASSLAEAGGYNEQFF. Written as DNA, the CDR3 is TGTGCCAGCAGCTTGGCCGAAGCGGGAGGTTACAATGAGCAGTTCTTC.

This clonotype is classed as medium-sized. V usage is TRBV20-1 and J usage is TRBJ2-3; the D gene is possibly TRBD2 (6 bases). The V gene's germline CDR1 is DFQATT and CDR2 SNEGSKA (reference sequence). The CDR3 spans 17 residues. V was pared by 1 base and J by 2 bases, with 19 bases between. CDR3 DNA sequence: TGCAGTGCTAGAGCTGCCGGGGGTGAAGATGTCACAGATACGCAGTATTTT. Translating it yields CSARAAGGEDVTDTQYF.

This clonotype was recorded a few times. The rearrangement links TRBV14 to TRBJ2-7; tentatively, D is TRBD2 (6 bases). Germline-derived CDR1 and CDR2 are SGHDN and FVKESK. V was shortened by 1 base and J by 5 bases, with 18 bases between the two germline ends. The CDR3 has 16 residues. CDR3 in DNA: TGTGCCAGCAGCCAAGCTCCTTATGGGGGGTCCAACGAGCAGTACTTC. Its protein is CASSQAPYGGSNEQYF.

This rearrangement joins TRBV11-2 to TRBJ2-5; a weak D match, TRBD2 (5 bases). V lost 5 bases and J 0 bases, leaving 13 bases between the germline ends. The CDR3 extends over 15 amino acids. Germline-derived CDR1 and CDR2 are SGHAT and FQNNGV. The CDR3 DNA follows: TGTGCCAGCAGCCTTCGTGGAGGAGACCAAGAGACCCAGTACTTC. It codes for CASSLRGGDQETQYF.

This clonotype was picked up a small number of times. The CDR3 nucleotides read TGTGCCAGCAGTTTTGGACAGTTTTCCAACGAGCAGTACTTC. It is translated as CASSFGQFSNEQYF. The rearrangement joins TRBV28 to TRBJ2-7; D may be TRBD1 (6 bases). The V end was cut by 3 bases, the J end by 5 bases, with 14 bases between. The CDR3 extends over 14 amino acids. Germline-derived CDR1 and CDR2 are MDHEN and SYDVKM.

The genes are TRBV20-1 and TRBJ2-3, with TRBD2 matching 9 bases. The CDR3 loop spans 15 amino acids. Germline V gene lookup returns CDR1 DFQATT and CDR2 SNEGSKA (reference sequence). After removal of 0 bases from V and 9 bases from J, the junction contained 10 bases not matched to a gene. CDR3 sequence reads: CSARDWASGEATQYF. The CDR3, as DNA: TGCAGTGCTAGAGATTGGGCTAGCGGGGAAGCAACGCAGTATTTT.

In this sample, this clonotype turned up many times. The J gene is TRBJ1-2, the V gene TRBV4-1; D is perhaps TRBD1 (5 bases). The V and J ends lost 4 bases and 0 bases respectively, with 12 bases between them. Germline lookup yields CDR1 MGHRA and CDR2 YSYEKL. There are 15 residues in the CDR3. The CDR3 loop is CASSLGQAANYGYTF. The DNA of the CDR3 is TGCGCCAGCAGCCTTGGACAAGCGGCTAACTATGGCTACACCTTC.

The chain recombines TRBV18 with TRBJ2-7, with 8 bases that match TRBD2. CDR1 and CDR2 (germline): KGHSH, LQKENI. The CDR3 spans 14 residues. Unmatched junction bases numbered 3, after V lost 3 bases and J lost 2 bases. CDR3 nucleotides: TGTGCCAGCTCACCTACTAGCGGTGCCTACGAGCAGTACTTC. The encoded protein is CASSPTSGAYEQYF.

The rearrangement links TRBV6-2 or TRBV6-3 to TRBJ2-2; TRBD2 matches at 7 bases. This CDR3 has 14 residues. The V gene end was trimmed by 5 bases and the J gene end by 9 bases; junction bases not matched to a gene: 9. Germline V gene data show CDR1 as MNHEY and CDR2 as SVGEGT. The CDR3 nucleotides read TGTGCCAGCAGTATACTAGCGCGACCCAGGGAGCTGTTTTTT. This encodes CASSILARPRELFF.

This clonotype was counted many times. The rearrangement links TRBV11-2 to TRBJ2-5; D tentatively reads TRBD1 or TRBD2 (5 bases each). The CDR3 length is 14 residues. The V gene's germline CDR1 is SGHAT and CDR2 FQNNGV. V was shortened by 3 bases and J by 5 bases, with 13 bases between the two germline ends. CDR3 amino acids: CASSLDGGTETQYF. CDR3 sequence (DNA): TGTGCCAGCAGCTTGGACGGTGGGACGGAGACCCAGTACTTC.

The sample holds many counts of this clonotype. The chain links TRBV4-1 to TRBJ2-7; 8 nucleotides agree with TRBD2. The CDR3 extends over 20 amino acids. Unmatched junction bases numbered 18, after V lost 1 base and J lost 1 base. Germline CDR1 MGHRA, CDR2 YSYEKL. In DNA form, the CDR3 reads TGCGCCAGCAGCCAAGTATCAAAGCCTAGCGGGTCCGGTAGGTCCTACGAGCAGTACTTC. Amino acid sequence: CASSQVSKPSGSGRSYEQYF.

This clonotype has a count of ten or more. The J gene is TRBJ1-3, the V gene TRBV18; D is unclear. This CDR3 comprises 16 residues. CDR1 is KGHSH, CDR2 LQKENI, per germline. Trimming stripped 3 bases from V and 0 bases from J, with 12 bases between. This CDR3 is CASSPAVRLSGNTIYF. The CDR3 DNA follows: TGTGCCAGCTCACCGGCCGTGCGACTCTCTGGAAACACCATATATTTT. Drawing the rest from reference TRBV18 and TRBJ1-3, the complete variable domain is NAGVMQNPRHLVRRRGQEARLRCSPMKGHSHVYWYRQLPEEGLKFMVYLQKENIIDESGMPKERFSAEFPKEGPSILRIQQVVRGDSAAYFCASSPAVRLSGNTIYFGEGSWLTVV.

Many counts were recorded for this clonotype. The chain employs TRBV6-6 and TRBJ2-7; TRBD2 agrees at 8 bases. The CDR3 contains 16 residues. Germline V gives CDR1 MNHNY, CDR2 SVGAGI (reference sequence). The V and J ends lost 3 bases and 0 bases, in that order; junction bases with no gene match: 7. The CDR3 DNA follows: TGTGCCAGCAGTTATTCCCGGGCGGGAGGCTCCTACGAGCAGTACTTC. Translated, it gives CASSYSRAGGSYEQYF.

The table lists this clonotype with many counts. This chain uses TRBV20-1 with TRBJ2-4; 11 positions agree with TRBD1. Germline V gene lookup returns CDR1 DFQATT and CDR2 SNEGSKA (reference sequence). This CDR3 is 14 amino acids long. With V trimmed by 4 bases and J by 9 bases, 8 bases remained unmatched. This CDR3 is CSATIRDRGSIQYF. DNA for the CDR3: TGCAGTGCTACTATCCGGGACAGGGGGAGCATTCAGTACTTC.

V is TRBV20-1 and J is TRBJ1-5; 10 positions match TRBD1. After removal of 5 bases from V and 6 bases from J, the junction contained 13 bases not matched to a gene. This CDR3 region has 16 residues. Germline V gene lookup returns CDR1 DFQATT and CDR2 SNEGSKA (reference sequence). The CDR3 loop is CSALRDRGVGIQPQHF. Written as DNA, the CDR3 is TGCAGTGCTCTCCGGGACAGGGGAGTGGGGATTCAGCCCCAGCATTTT.

Judged by abundance, this clonotype is medium-sized. This sequence joins TRBV6-5 and TRBJ1-1; TRBD1 might be the D (5 bases). The CDR3 is made up of 10 amino acids. With 8 bases removed from V and 8 bases from J, the gap between germline ends came to 9 bases. CDR1 is MNHEY, CDR2 SVGAGI, per germline. In nucleotides, the CDR3 is TGTGCCAGCGGAGGGACGGAAGCTTTCTTT. It specifies CASGGTEAFF.

This clonotype was recorded at least ten times. The chain uses TRBV5-1 and TRBJ1-4; 9 positions match TRBD1. The trim removed 2 bases at V and 5 bases at J, leaving 4 bases unmatched. The CDR3 loop spans 15 amino acids. In germline, CDR1 is SGHRS, CDR2 YFSETQ. CDR3 sequence reads: CASSLIGTGNEKLFF. DNA for the CDR3: TGCGCCAGCAGCTTAATCGGGACAGGGAATGAAAAACTGTTTTTT.

This clonotype was counted ten times or more. J is TRBJ2-6 and V is TRBV7-2; D is unresolved. Looked up from germline, CDR1 is SGHTA and CDR2 is FQGNSA. The CDR3 runs 14 residues. The V gene lost 7 bases and the J gene lost 0 bases, with 7 bases spanning the gap. The CDR3 DNA reads TGTGCCAGCATGGACGACTCTGGGGCCAACGTCCTGACTTTC. Encoded protein: CASMDDSGANVLTF.

Within the sample, this clonotype is medium-sized. The chain has TRBV29-1 and TRBJ2-2, with D possibly matching TRBD2 (5 bases). The CDR3 loop spans 13 amino acids. CDR1 and CDR2 (germline): SQVTM, ANQGSEA. The germline V and J ends were trimmed by 7 bases and 1 base, with 10 bases remaining between them. The CDR3 coding sequence is TGCAGCGCCGAGGGCGGGAACACCGGGGAGCTGTTTTTT. The encoded protein is CSAEGGNTGELFF.

This clonotype was recorded many times. The chain is built from TRBV28 and TRBJ1-5; TRBD1 is a possible D gene (5 bases). The germline V gene has CDR1 MDHEN and CDR2 SYDVKM. V was trimmed by 7 bases and J by 1 base, leaving 23 bases between them. The CDR3 is 18 residues long. The CDR3 DNA reads TGTGCCAGCACCCCGGCGGGTAGGGGAGGGGTCAGCAATCAGCCCCAGCATTTT. Translated, it gives CASTPAGRGGVSNQPQHF.

This clonotype is medium-sized (0.01 to 0.1%) within its sample. The chain combines TRBV5-1 with TRBJ2-5; 8 nucleotides align to TRBD2. This CDR3 has 16 residues. Trimming at V came to 3 bases and at J to 0 bases, leaving 7 bases not matched to a gene. Germline CDR1 SGHRS, CDR2 YFSETQ. The CDR3 DNA follows: TGCGCCAGCAGCTCAAGCGGGAGAGCAGACCAAGAGACCCAGTACTTC. This translates into CASSSSGRADQETQYF.

This clonotype has at least ten counts. The chain uses TRBV4-1 and TRBJ1-2; D uncertain. V was trimmed by 1 base and J by 1 base, leaving 7 bases between them. CDR1 and CDR2 from the germline V gene are MGHRA and YSYEKL. The CDR3 sequence is 14 residues long. CDR3 sequence (DNA): TGCGCCAGCAGCCAAGTTCGGGTTAACTATGGCTACACCTTC. It specifies CASSQVRVNYGYTF.

This clonotype was recorded at least ten times. The gene calls are TRBV7-3 and TRBJ2-5; 9 bases agree with TRBD2. From germline, CDR1 is SGHTA and CDR2 FQGTGA. With 0 bases clipped from V and 1 base from J, the junction kept 3 bases outside the gene matches. The CDR3 consists of 16 residues. The chain's CDR3 is CASSLTGSGGQETQYF. CDR3 coding DNA: TGTGCCAGCAGCTTAACTGGTAGCGGGGGCCAAGAGACCCAGTACTTC.

The genes are TRBV7-9 and TRBJ2-5, with 11 bases identical to TRBD2. The CDR3 runs 16 residues. V lost 0 bases and J lost 5; bases outside the gene matches: 5. The V gene's germline CDR1 is SEHNR and CDR2 FQNEAQ (reference sequence). The CDR3 DNA sequence: TGTGCCAGCAGCTTAGCATCCCTAGCGGGAGGTGAGACCCAGTACTTC. Translation: CASSLASLAGGETQYF.

This clonotype was counted at least ten times. This chain links TRBV7-2 with TRBJ2-1, with a tentative D call TRBD2 (6 bases). CDR1 is SGHTA, CDR2 FQGNSA, per germline. V was clipped by 3 bases and J by 7 bases, with 16 bases between them. This CDR3 is 15 amino acids long. Here the CDR3 DNA reads TGTGCCAGCAGCTTGGGGGTGAGGGGAGGAAATGAGCAGTTCTTC. It is translated as CASSLGVRGGNEQFF.

In this sample, this clonotype turned up a few times. The V gene is TRBV20-1, the J gene TRBJ2-7; 7 positions match TRBD1. This CDR3 has 15 residues. V gave up 4 bases and J gave up 5 bases; unmatched junction bases: 14. Per germline, CDR1 DFQATT and CDR2 SNEGSKA (reference sequence). In nucleotides, the CDR3 is TGCAGTGCTACAGATGATCGGGCAGGGGGTAACGAGCAGTACTTC. This sequence encodes CSATDDRAGGNEQYF.

This clonotype was found many times. The chain recombines TRBV20-1 with TRBJ2-7; tentatively, D is TRBD1 or TRBD2 (5 bases each). V was shortened by 6 bases and J by 2 bases, with 11 bases between the two germline ends. Germline V lookup: CDR1 DFQATT, CDR2 SNEGSKA (reference sequence). This CDR3 region has 12 residues. CDR3 residues: CSARLGPYEQYF. The CDR3 bases are TGCAGTGCCCGACTGGGACCCTACGAGCAGTACTTC.